One and the same sample provided the 28 T cell receptor beta chains below, sequenced in a study of CD8+ T cells in alopecia areata (dated by TCRdb to 2017 to 2018). The label giving this sample's time point can be read as: approximately 4 weeks on oral tofacitinib. The treatment or condition label, as the study defines it: oral pan-JAK inhibitor, 5-10 mg twice daily. Library preparation was by the immunoSEQ multiplex PCR assay. To provide template for TCR sequencing, every sample had RNA extracted and reverse transcribed into cDNA. Here the immuneACCESS table is served through TCRdb, limited to in-frame sequences with V and J called. Missing clones are a known gap in these copies; in checked studies unresolved V genes cover under half, and the rest lacks a known reason. The sample table holds some 220,000 clones, of which more than 45% were seen once. Clones ranked in the top ten supply around 1.6% of the sample.

The sequenced sample was CD4+ T cells sorted from blood, obtained at week 4, from a patient treated with tofacitinib. These receptors were collected from a human donor with alopecia areata.

This clone has just a few counts. The V call is TRBV29-1, the J call TRBJ2-5, with D unresolved. Germline V CDR1 and CDR2: SQVTM, ANQGSEA. This CDR3 is 13 amino acids long. V lost 2 bases and J 4 bases, leaving 11 bases between the germline ends. CDR3 in amino acids: CSVEPRMRETQYF. Here the CDR3 DNA reads TGCAGCGTTGAACCGCGAATGAGAGAGACCCAGTACTTC.

The chain joins TRBV27 to TRBJ2-7; D ambiguous. The ends were cut back, 4 bases at V and 0 bases at J, with 13 bases in the middle. The CDR3 runs to 15 residues. CDR1 is MNHEY and CDR2 is SMNVEV in the germline V gene (reference sequence). The CDR3 loop is CASSSRSGSSYEQYF. CDR3 nucleotides: TGTGCCAGCAGTTCTCGCTCCGGCTCCTCCTACGAGCAGTACTTC.

The chain carries TRBV29-1 and TRBJ2-2, with 10 bases matching TRBD2. The V gene end was trimmed by 6 bases and the J gene end by 5 bases; junction bases not matched to a gene: 9. The V gene's germline CDR1 is SQVTM and CDR2 ANQGSEA. CDR3 length: 15 amino acids. CDR3 DNA sequence: TGCAGCGTGGCTGGACTAGCGGCCCCAACCGGGGAGCTGTTTTTT. Amino acids: CSVAGLAAPTGELFF.

The sample holds one count of this clone. The chain links TRBV9 to TRBJ1-1; TRBD1 matches 7 bases. J was trimmed by 4 bases and V by 3 bases; bases with no gene match: 21. The CDR3 extends over 19 amino acids. Germline V gene lookup returns CDR1 SGDLS and CDR2 YYNGEE. The DNA of the CDR3 is TGTGCCAGCAGCGCAAGTCACCGGGACAGAGGAAAAGATGGCACTGAAGCTTTCTTT. Amino acids: CASSASHRDRGKDGTEAFF.

This chain connects TRBV19 to TRBJ2-5; D remains ambiguous. V lost 6 bases, J lost 1 base, and 9 bases lay in between. Germline lookup yields CDR1 LNHDA and CDR2 SQIVND (reference sequence). The CDR3 spans 13 residues. The DNA of the CDR3 is TGTGCCAGTAGCTTGGACGGCCAAGAGACCCAGTACTTC. It specifies CASSLDGQETQYF.

In its sample, this clone was seen a few times. This chain connects TRBV11-2 to TRBJ2-3, with TRBD1 as a possible D gene (5 bases). This CDR3 contains 13 residues. The V end was cut by 5 bases, the J end by 6 bases, with 12 bases between. Per the germline V gene, CDR1 is SGHAT and CDR2 is FQNNGV. The CDR3: CASSPRAPDTQYF. CDR3 nucleotide sequence: TGTGCCAGCAGCCCCAGGGCGCCTGATACGCAGTATTTT.

Note on this clone: Other DNA sequences within the sample encode an identical CDR3. CDR3 protein: CAWSVLGGYTF. In DNA, the CDR3 is TGTGCCTGGAGTGTACTAGGTGGCTACACCTTC. This chain joins TRBV30 and TRBJ1-2; D not certain. The CDR3 runs 11 residues. The germline CDR1 and CDR2 sequences are GTSNPN and SVGIG (reference sequence). V lost 0 bases and J lost 7, with 6 bases in between.

This clone was counted ten times or more. The chain has TRBV4-3 and TRBJ1-5; the D is unclear. Germline loops: CDR1 LGHNA, CDR2 YSLEER. This CDR3 has 13 amino acids. V was trimmed by 0 bases and J by 7 bases, leaving 7 bases between them. The CDR3 DNA follows: TGCGCCAGCAGCCAAGATAGGGTACAGCCCCAGCATTTT. It codes for CASSQDRVQPQHF.

This chain joins TRBV9 and TRBJ2-5; TRBD1 aligns across 7 bases. Germline loops: CDR1 SGDLS, CDR2 YYNGEE. The V segment lost 2 bases and the J segment 2 bases; nucleotides outside the gene matches: 9. This CDR3 spans 16 amino acids. CDR3 in DNA: TGTGCCAGCAGCGTTTCGTACAGGGGTATGCAAGAGACCCAGTACTTC. It encodes CASSVSYRGMQETQYF.

The CDR3, as DNA: TGTGCCAGCAGCTCCCAGGGTCGGGAAGAGACCCAGTACTTC. As protein: CASSSQGREETQYF. The chain is built from TRBV7-2 and TRBJ2-5, with D perhaps matching TRBD1 (5 bases). The CDR3 covers 14 residues. The ends were cut back, 4 bases at V and 3 bases at J, with 12 bases in the middle. Germline V gives CDR1 SGHTA, CDR2 FQGNSA.

This clone was observed a few times. The rearrangement links TRBV7-3 to TRBJ2-1; D is ambiguous. Germline CDR1 reads SGHTA; CDR2 reads FQGTGA. V was trimmed by 4 bases and J by 5 bases, leaving 18 bases between them. This CDR3 spans 16 amino acids. The CDR3 region has the DNA TGTGCCAGCAGCTCTACGGGCCCGACTCGCCACAATGAGCAGTTCTTC. The encoded protein is CASSSTGPTRHNEQFF.

The sample holds a few counts of this clone. This chain joins TRBV9 and TRBJ1-2, with D unclear. CDR1 and CDR2 (germline): SGDLS, YYNGEE. The length of the CDR3 is 13 residues. V was pared by 4 bases and J by 6 bases, with 13 bases between. The CDR3, as DNA: TGTGCCAGCAGCTTTCGGAGTGGGAATGGCTACACCTTC. This gives the protein CASSFRSGNGYTF.

As regards this clone: The conserved closing phenylalanine or tryptophan is absent in this CDR3, likely reflecting a read error. The rearrangement uses TRBV29-1 and TRBJ1-5; TRBD1 might be the D (5 bases). CDR3 size: 13 residues. Trimming left V 5 bases short and J 4 bases short, with 12 bases between. The germline gives CDR1 SQVTM, CDR2 ANQGSEA. The CDR3 spells CSVRSGFNQPQHS. The CDR3 nucleotides read TGCAGCGTTCGGTCAGGGTTTAATCAGCCCCAGCATTCT.

V is TRBV6-6 and J is TRBJ1-2, with D perhaps TRBD1 (5 bases). The CDR3 has 13 residues. Trimming pared 6 bases from V and 0 bases from J, leaving 8 bases between. The germline CDR1 and CDR2 sequences are MNHNY and SVGAGI (reference sequence). CDR3 loop: CASSPGTNYGYTF. As DNA, the CDR3 is TGTGCCAGCAGCCCAGGGACTAACTATGGCTACACCTTC.

The chain couples TRBV9 to TRBJ2-1; D ambiguous. V was shortened by 0 bases and J by 9 bases, with 10 bases between the two germline ends. CDR3 length: 13 amino acids. Germline CDR1 reads SGDLS; CDR2 reads YYNGEE. CDR3 loop: CASSVESLGEQFF. The CDR3 nucleotides are TGTGCCAGCAGCGTAGAATCCCTTGGTGAGCAGTTCTTC. Based on the CDR3 plus reference TRBV9 and TRBJ2-1, the full variable domain is DSGVTQTPKHLITATGQRVTLRCSPRSGDLSVYWYQQSLDQGLQFLIQYYNGEERAKGNILERFSAQQFPDLHSELNLSSLELGDSALYFCASSVESLGEQFFGPGTRLTVL.

The chain carries TRBV30 and TRBJ1-1; D remains ambiguous. With 4 bases removed from V and 7 bases from J, the gap between germline ends came to 19 bases. Germline lookup yields CDR1 GTSNPN and CDR2 SVGIG (reference sequence). CDR3 size: 14 residues. In DNA, the CDR3 is TGTGCCTGGAAAGCCTTCTATGGTCCTAATGAAGCTTTCTTT. Its translation: CAWKAFYGPNEAFF.

The sample holds a few counts of this clone. This chain connects TRBV5-4 to TRBJ1-1, with D uncertain. V was pared by 6 bases and J by 0 bases, with 15 bases between. There are 15 residues in the CDR3. The V gene's germline CDR1 is SGHNT and CDR2 YYREEE (reference sequence). The CDR3 nucleotides are TGTGCCAGCACCCTGGAGGCAGCGATGAACACTGAAGCTTTCTTT. Translating it yields CASTLEAAMNTEAFF.

The chain links TRBV29-1 to TRBJ2-6, with D perhaps assigned TRBD1 or TRBD2 (5 bases each). Germline V lookup: CDR1 SQVTM, CDR2 ANQGSEA. This CDR3 has 15 residues. Trimming stripped 3 bases from V and 1 base from J, with 10 bases between. CDR3 protein: CSVEGELSGANVLTF. The DNA for the CDR3 is TGCAGCGTTGAGGGGGAGCTTTCTGGGGCCAACGTCCTGACTTTC.

This clone was seen a few times. The chain joins TRBV7-8 to TRBJ1-1; the D gene is possibly TRBD1 (5 bases). Trimming stripped 3 bases from V and 1 base from J, with 9 bases between. Germline CDR1 reads SGHVS; CDR2 reads FQNEAQ. The CDR3 has 14 residues. CDR3 DNA sequence: TGTGCCAGCAGCTTGCAGGGAGGGAACACTGAAGCTTTCTTT. Translated: CASSLQGGNTEAFF.

This clone was seen only a few times. This chain uses TRBV9 with TRBJ2-3; D gene unclear. Trimming pared 7 bases from V and 5 bases from J, leaving 8 bases between. This CDR3 region has 11 residues. CDR1 is SGDLS and CDR2 is YYNGEE in the germline V gene. CDR3 sequence: CASGWGDTQYF. CDR3 coding DNA: TGTGCCAGCGGTTGGGGAGATACGCAGTATTTT.

This chain joins TRBV30 and TRBJ2-7; 9 positions agree with TRBD1. Losses at the gene ends were 2 bases for V and 2 bases for J; bases not matched to a gene: 19. The CDR3 loop spans 19 amino acids. Germline CDR1 reads GTSNPN; CDR2 reads SVGIG (reference sequence). In DNA, the CDR3 is TGTGCCTGGAGTCATGGGGCCGGGGGACAGGGCCGAATGACCTACGAGCAGTACTTC. It yields the protein CAWSHGAGGQGRMTYEQYF.

The sample holds one count of this clone. The chain links TRBV29-1 to TRBJ1-1; D gene unclear. Germline-derived CDR1 and CDR2 are SQVTM and ANQGSEA. The V gene lost 6 bases and the J gene lost 0 bases, with 11 bases spanning the gap. The CDR3 contains 13 residues. The CDR3 loop reads CSVRAQLNTEAFF. CDR3 nucleotides: TGCAGCGTGAGGGCCCAATTGAACACTGAAGCTTTCTTT.

This chain links TRBV7-2 with TRBJ1-5; possible D gene TRBD1, 5 bases. Germline loops: CDR1 SGHTA, CDR2 FQGNSA. V lost 5 bases and J lost 9, with 14 bases in between. The length of the CDR3 is 13 residues. CDR3 sequence: CASSGGVGGPQHF. The CDR3, as DNA: TGTGCCAGCAGCGGAGGGGTCGGGGGGCCCCAGCATTTT.

The genes are TRBV29-1 and TRBJ1-2, with a tentative D call TRBD1 (6 bases). Deletions cut 6 bases from V and 8 bases from J, with 22 bases between. Per the germline V gene, CDR1 is SQVTM and CDR2 is ANQGSEA. This CDR3 region has 14 residues. The CDR3 is CSVGHLGGSGGYTF. The CDR3 region has the DNA TGCAGCGTCGGACACCTCGGGGGCTCGGGCGGCTACACCTTC.

The V and J genes are TRBV30 and TRBJ1-1, with D possibly being TRBD1 (5 bases). The germline V and J ends were trimmed by 2 bases and 10 bases, with 20 bases remaining between them. From germline, CDR1 is GTSNPN and CDR2 SVGIG (reference sequence). CDR3 size: 14 residues. The CDR3 DNA follows: TGTGCCTGGAGTCCCTGGGGGGGGAGGGGTACAGCTTTCTTT. It translates to CAWSPWGGRGTAFF. The full variable domain, completed using reference TRBV30 and TRBJ1-1, is SQTIHQWPATLVQPVGSPLSLECTVEGTSNPNLYWYRQAAGRGLQLLFYSVGIGQISSEVPQNLSASRPQDRQFILSSKKLLLSDSGFYLCAWSPWGGRGTAFFGQGTRLTVV.

The chain has TRBV5-6 and TRBJ1-2; possible D gene TRBD1, 5 bases. The CDR3 runs to 14 residues. Germline CDR1 is SGHDT and CDR2 is YYEEEE. Trimming cost V 4 bases and J 1 base, with 11 bases left between them. CDR3 coding DNA: TGTGCCAGCAGCCCCCAGGGTCTTAACTATGGCTACACCTTC. Its translation is CASSPQGLNYGYTF.

The V call is TRBV5-1, the J call TRBJ1-1; 9 bases align to TRBD1. V trimming: 4 bases; J trimming: 3 bases; junction bases outside the gene matches: 4. The CDR3 totals 14 residues. The germline V gene has CDR1 SGHRS and CDR2 YFSETQ. This CDR3 is CASSRGQGYTEAFF. CDR3 bases: TGCGCCAGCAGCCGGGGACAGGGATACACTGAAGCTTTCTTT. The variable domain in full, completed from reference TRBV5-1 and TRBJ1-1, reads KAGVTQTPRYLIKTRGQQVTLSCSPISGHRSVSWYQQTPGQGLQFLFEYFSETQRNKGNFPGRFSGRQFSNSRSEMNVSTLELGDSALYLCASSRGQGYTEAFFGQGTRLTVV.

About this clone itself: The CDR3 carries no conserved terminal phenylalanine or tryptophan, so it likely arises from a read error. The chain uses TRBV30 and TRBJ1-5; 9 nucleotides match TRBD1. This CDR3 spans 14 amino acids. Germline V gene lookup returns CDR1 GTSNPN and CDR2 SVGIG (reference sequence). V was clipped by 5 bases and J by 6 bases; unmatched bases: 8. The CDR3 reads CAWSRTGVTQPQHL. CDR3 coding DNA: TGTGCCTGGTCCCGGACAGGGGTGACTCAGCCCCAGCATCTT.